The clone carrying this TCR beta chain was counted a few times. Its target is unknown. The entry originates in a study of blood T cells in healthy people across ages. The CDR3 is made up of 16 amino acids. Losses at the gene ends were 1 base for V and 4 bases for J; bases not matched to a gene: 5. Germline CDR1 DFQATT, CDR2 SNEGSKA (reference sequence). Together with a sample-barcoded 5' primer, a J-beta primer mix was included in a second PCR lasting about 6 to 11 cycles. TCRdb re-analysed the 5' RACE reads in MiXCR, keeping a single row per CDR3 protein. This repertoire shows 920,000 or so distinct CDR3 sequences, over 35% found once; its top ten account for about 20%. Study-level points and caveats: Among T cells, TCR beta diversity per million cells dropped roughly linearly as age rose.

This chain uses TRBV20-1 with TRBJ2-1, with 12 positions matching TRBD2. This clonotype was obtained from a woman aged 60 to 75 in good health. The sequencing input was blood. CDR3 sequence (DNA): TGCAGTGCTAGAGCCTACGGGACTAGCGGGTACAATGAGCAGTTCTTC. Encoded protein: CSARAYGTSGYNEQFF.